A selection of T cell receptor beta chains follows, all from one sample in a study of CD8+ T cells in alopecia areata. Data came from immunoSEQ multiplex PCR; TCRdb stores just in-frame clones and leaves some out. Of around 140,000 clones listed, approximately 48% are singletons. The sequencing here drew on CD8+ T cells sorted from blood, taken at week 0. These receptors originate from a human donor with alopecia areata. The CDR3 runs from the conserved cysteine through the conserved F or W. The D gene is left open where the match is weak. Size values are once, few and many counts, or a class for expanded clones, and some rows have none.

D gene	V gene	J gene	clone size	CDR3 protein	CDR3 DNA
NA	TRBV5-4	TRBJ1-2	NA	CASSLGTEGVGYGYTF	TGTGCCAGCAGCCTAGGGACGGAGGGGGTAGGCTATGGCTACACCTTC
NA	TRBV10-3	TRBJ2-7	few	CAISDGQKAYEQYF	TGTGCCATCAGTGATGGGCAGAAGGCCTACGAGCAGTACTTC
NA	TRBV30	TRBJ1-5	few	CAWSVLGDQGNQPQHF	TGTGCCTGGAGTGTTCTAGGGGACCAGGGGAATCAGCCCCAGCATTTT
TRBD1	TRBV4-1	TRBJ2-5	NA	CASSTRTGLETQYF	TGCGCCAGCAGCACCCGGACAGGGCTGGAGACCCAGTACTTC
NA	TRBV7-9	TRBJ2-7	NA	CASSSDAYEQYF	TGTGCCAGCAGCTCTGATGCCTACGAGCAGTACTTC
TRBD1	TRBV29-1	TRBJ1-2	once	CSVVGQGNYGYTF	TGCAGCGTTGTGGGACAGGGGAACTATGGCTACACCTTC
NA	TRBV27	TRBJ2-1	NA	CASSTPGQIKQFF	TGTGCCAGCAGTACCCCCGGGCAAATAAAGCAGTTCTTC
TRBD1	TRBV29-1	TRBJ2-7	few	CSAAAGGWDEQYF	TGCAGCGCCGCTGCAGGGGGCTGGGACGAGCAGTACTTC
NA	TRBV30	TRBJ2-7	few	CAWSLTGYDEQYF	TGTGCCTGGAGCCTCACAGGGTACGACGAGCAGTACTTC
NA	TRBV29-1	TRBJ1-1	NA	CSVLEGDTEAFF	TGCAGCGTACTGGAGGGGGACACTGAAGCTTTCTTT
TRBD1	TRBV27	TRBJ1-2	NA	CASSLSIKQGINYGYTF	TGTGCCAGCAGTTTATCGATAAAACAGGGGATAAACTATGGCTACACCTTC
NA	TRBV5-6	TRBJ2-5	NA	CASSLDIQETQYF	TGTGCCAGCAGCTTGGACATCCAAGAGACCCAGTACTTC
TRBD1	TRBV11-2	TRBJ2-1	NA	CASSLPRDSEQFF	TGTGCCAGCAGCTTACCCCGGGACAGTGAGCAGTTCTTC
NA	TRBV11-2	TRBJ2-3	NA	CASSLGRTDTQYF	TGTGCCAGCAGCTTAGGGCGCACAGATACGCAGTATTTT
NA	TRBV14	TRBJ1-1	NA	CASSPYPTGNTEAFF	TGTGCCAGCAGCCCTTACCCGACAGGGAACACTGAAGCTTTCTTT
NA	TRBV4-3	TRBJ2-4	once	CASSQEGGAANIQYF	TGCGCCAGCAGCCAAGAAGGGGGGGCCGCGAACATTCAGTACTTC
NA	TRBV29-1	TRBJ1-5	NA	CSVEGLGVGNQPQHF	TGCAGCGTTGAAGGGTTGGGGGTGGGCAATCAGCCCCAGCATTTT
NA	TRBV10-3	TRBJ2-1	NA	CAISEMKAGSSYNEQFF	TGTGCCATCAGTGAGATGAAGGCAGGGAGCTCCTACAATGAGCAGTTCTTC
NA	TRBV7-9	TRBJ2-7	few	CASSTGWDGYEQYF	TGTGCCAGCAGCACGGGTTGGGATGGCTACGAGCAGTACTTC
NA	TRBV4-1	TRBJ2-3	NA	CASSQDTGAGSRDTQYF	TGCGCCAGCAGCCAAGATACGGGGGCGGGGTCTCGAGATACGCAGTATTTT
NA	TRBV30	TRBJ1-2	NA	CAWMAGVYGYTF	TGTGCCTGGATGGCGGGGGTCTATGGCTACACCTTC
NA	TRBV6-6	TRBJ2-7	few	CASSPSETADYEQYF	TGTGCCAGCAGCCCCTCAGAGACAGCCGACTACGAGCAGTACTTC
TRBD2	TRBV7-9	TRBJ2-1	few	CASSWGLAGYNEQFF	TGTGCCAGCAGCTGGGGACTAGCGGGGTACAATGAGCAGTTCTTC
NA	TRBV4-3	TRBJ2-1	NA	CASSQGGNEQFF	TGCGCCAGCAGCCAAGGAGGGAATGAGCAGTTCTTC